This entry concerns a single T cell receptor beta chain. The antigen is not known. TCRdb's table, derived via immunoSEQ multiplex PCR, lists solely in-frame clones and lacks some. This sample has fewer than 150,000 clones, with 90% found just once. This entry comes from a study of T cell responses to AZD1222 COVID-19 vaccine. CDR1 and CDR2 (germline): MDHEN, SYDVKM. Trimming took off 7 bases at V and 2 bases at J, with 14 bases between the two ends. CDR3 length: 14 residues. Analysis merged second doses at about 4 or about 12 weeks. Study outcomes and limitations: Rises in breadth and depth of Spike-specific TCRs came after two AZD1222 doses. The donor group comprised mostly white British people and more females; the analysis possibly underestimated clonal diversity. The study reported that nearly half of spike-specific TCRs target unmutated variant regions.

The chain uses TRBV28 and TRBJ1-1; no clear D. The sequencing here drew on peripheral blood, taken 28 days after the second AZD1222 dose. This clonotype was obtained from an adult who received the AZD1222 COVID-19 vaccine. In nucleotides, the CDR3 is TGTGCCAGCACCTCCGTATTGGCCAACACTGAAGCTTTCTTT. Translated, it gives CASTSVLANTEAFF.